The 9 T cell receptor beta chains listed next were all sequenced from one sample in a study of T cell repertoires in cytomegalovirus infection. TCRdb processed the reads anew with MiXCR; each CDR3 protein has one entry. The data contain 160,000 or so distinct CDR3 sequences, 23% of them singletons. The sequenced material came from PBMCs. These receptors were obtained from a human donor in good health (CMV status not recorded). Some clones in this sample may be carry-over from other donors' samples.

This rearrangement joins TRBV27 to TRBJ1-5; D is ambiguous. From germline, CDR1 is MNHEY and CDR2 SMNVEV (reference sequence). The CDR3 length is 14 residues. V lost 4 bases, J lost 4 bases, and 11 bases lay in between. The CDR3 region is CASSSSVRNQPQHF. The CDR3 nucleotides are TGTGCCAGCAGTTCCTCCGTTCGGAATCAGCCCCAGCATTTT.

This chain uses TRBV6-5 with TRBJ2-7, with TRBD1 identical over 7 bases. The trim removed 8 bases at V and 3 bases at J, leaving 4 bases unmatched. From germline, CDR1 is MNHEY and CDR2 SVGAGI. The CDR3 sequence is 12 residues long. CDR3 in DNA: TGTGCCAGCGTCGACAGGGACTACGAGCAGTACTTC. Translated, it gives CASVDRDYEQYF.

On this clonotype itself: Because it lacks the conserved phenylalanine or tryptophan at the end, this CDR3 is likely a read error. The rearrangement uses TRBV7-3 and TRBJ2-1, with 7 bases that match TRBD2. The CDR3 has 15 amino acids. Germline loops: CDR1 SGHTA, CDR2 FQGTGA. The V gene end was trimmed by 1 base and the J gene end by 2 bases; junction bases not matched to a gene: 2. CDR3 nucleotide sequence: TGTGCCAGCAGCTTAAGGGGGGGACCCTACAATGAGCAGTTCTCC. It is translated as CASSLRGGPYNEQFS.

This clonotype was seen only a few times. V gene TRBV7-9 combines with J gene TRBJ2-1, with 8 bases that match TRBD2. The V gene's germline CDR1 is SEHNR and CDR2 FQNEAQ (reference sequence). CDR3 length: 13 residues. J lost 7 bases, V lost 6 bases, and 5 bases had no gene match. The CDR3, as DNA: TGTGCCAGCAGTTACCCGGGGGGGAATGAGCAGTTCTTC. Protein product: CASSYPGGNEQFF.

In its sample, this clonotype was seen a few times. CDR3: CASSPGLAGVLSGELFF. In DNA form, the CDR3 reads TGTGCCAGCAGTCCGGGACTAGCGGGAGTGTTGAGCGGGGAGCTGTTTTTT. The chain joins TRBV6-2 or TRBV6-3 to TRBJ2-2; 14 bases agree with TRBD2. After removal of 5 bases from V and 7 bases from J, the junction contained 9 bases not matched to a gene. Germline V gene sequence: CDR1 MNHEY, CDR2 SVGEGT. This CDR3 has 17 residues.

In DNA, the CDR3 is TGTGCCAGTAGTATTTCTGCGGGTAGCTCCTACAATGAGCAGTTCTTC. Translation gives CASSISAGSSYNEQFF. This chain connects TRBV19 to TRBJ2-1, with D perhaps TRBD2 (5 bases). Trimming left V 3 bases short and J 0 bases short, with 12 bases between. Germline V gives CDR1 LNHDA, CDR2 SQIVND (reference sequence). The CDR3 is 16 amino acids.

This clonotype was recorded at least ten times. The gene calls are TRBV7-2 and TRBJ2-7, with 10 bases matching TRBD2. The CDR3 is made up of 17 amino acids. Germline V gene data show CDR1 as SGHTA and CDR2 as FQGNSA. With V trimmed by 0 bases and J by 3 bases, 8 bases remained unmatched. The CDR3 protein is CASSLAPWTSGNYEQYF. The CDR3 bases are TGTGCCAGCAGCTTAGCCCCCTGGACTAGCGGAAACTACGAGCAGTACTTC.

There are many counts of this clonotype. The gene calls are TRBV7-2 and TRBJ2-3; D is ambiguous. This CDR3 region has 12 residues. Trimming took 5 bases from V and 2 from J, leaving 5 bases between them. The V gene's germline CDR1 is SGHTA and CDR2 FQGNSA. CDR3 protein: CASSPNTDTQYF. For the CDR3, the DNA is TGTGCCAGCAGCCCAAACACAGATACGCAGTATTTT. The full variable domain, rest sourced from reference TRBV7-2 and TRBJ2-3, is GAGVSQSPSNKVTEKGKDVELRCDPISGHTALYWYRQSLGQGLEFLIYFQGNSAPDKSGLPSDRFSAERTGGSVSTLTIQRTQQEDSAVYLCASSPNTDTQYFGPGTRLTVL.

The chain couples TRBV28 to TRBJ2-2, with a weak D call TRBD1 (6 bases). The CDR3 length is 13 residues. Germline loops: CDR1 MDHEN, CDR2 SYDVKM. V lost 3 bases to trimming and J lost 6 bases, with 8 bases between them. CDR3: CASSFWGPGELFF. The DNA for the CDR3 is TGTGCCAGCAGTTTTTGGGGGCCCGGGGAGCTGTTTTTT.